This TCR beta chain emerged from a study of blood T cell repertoires in COVID-19 (dated by TCRdb to 2018 to 2021). A note on the overall study: Samples covering the acute and convalescent phases of COVID-19 were provided by collaborators in the United States, Italy and Spain. The material from the prospective study consisted of cDNA or gDNA derived from T cells, B-cell-depleted T cells, or PBMCs. Deeply sampled blood TCRbeta repertoires from subjects exposed to, actively infected with, or recovered from COVID-19 were included in the dataset. The repertoires were released in a freely available public database intended as a resource for research on the immune response to SARS-CoV-2. The samples were drawn from two sources: the first 160 participants of the ongoing ImmuneRACE study, and about 1,300 subjects contributed by 6 global collaborators. Nearly every sample came with metadata listing a de-identified subject ID, COVID-19 status, age in years and sex. Where available, HLA class I and class II types were taken from metadata supplied by the sample provider and were not determined by assay-based typing. Points the paper makes about the study in general: The quantity of clinical and demographic metadata differed by source and by participant and was supplied without curation.

Notes on this clone: This receptor's antigen is unknown. There are no base qualities to consult, and no much larger clone falls within one base.

Collaborating institutions collected whole blood in K2EDTA tubes following their own protocols. Collaborator samples were shipped for TCRbeta analysis as frozen whole blood, isolated PBMCs, or DNA extracted from either sample type. TCRbeta CDR3 regions were amplified from genomic DNA using the immunoSEQ Assay, a bias-controlled multiplex PCR. The published analysis was carried out like this. Nucleated cell counts per sample were estimated from amplification of reference gene primers within the assay. To quantify the absolute abundance of each unique TCRbeta CDR3 rearrangement, sequence reads were collapsed and filtered. For each sample, productive Simpson clonality was calculated by taking the square root of Simpson's diversity index across productive rearrangements. TCRdb stores this immuneACCESS table with in-frame sequences only. Part of the clones is absent; in the studies checked, under half of the shortfall reflects unresolved V genes, and no reason is known for the rest. Clonal size and the V and J genes are those of that table, whereas D and trimming came from the DNA. For this sample the table gives fewer than 100,000 clones, of which more than 80% were detected only once. Less than 0.85% of the sample lies in the top ten.

The CDR3 runs 13 amino acids, cysteine and phenylalanine included. The sequence is cut down to CDR3 DNA, 39 bases in frame from base 1. The sample was peripheral blood. This clonotype originated in a woman of 80 years or more with acute or convalescent COVID-19. This sequence uses TRBV1 and TRBJ1-2. TRBV1 is reported as a pseudogene. The nucleotide sequence reads as follows: TGCACCAGCAGCCAAGATCGCGGTTGCGGCTACACCTTC. Its translation reads: CTSSQDRGCGYTF.